The TCR beta chain under discussion was sequenced for a study of shared clonotypes between healthy human individuals (dated by TCRdb to 2018 to 2021). Describing the broader study: The cohort comprised a couple of women and a few men aged 18 to 49 years. The study deeply sequenced blood TCR repertoires of about 5 healthy adults to estimate repertoire size and the extent of clonotype sharing between individuals. To increase sequencing depth and limit assay-specific biases, different laboratories used diverse techniques to prepare libraries and sequence TCR repertoires. Per donor, three plates each were used for CD4 naive and CD4 memory, two for CD8 naive, and one for CD8 memory. Leukapheresis yielded between about 0.85 and 10 billion PBMCs per donor.

Using the deep immunoSEQ assay, TCR CDR3 regions were amplified from genomic DNA by multiplex PCR. Extracted genomic DNA from each cell subset was spread evenly across all wells of several immunoSEQ 96-well plates, with each plate serving as a replicate. For sorted subsets, 200 to 250 ng genomic DNA, equal to some 28,000 T cell genomes, was loaded into each replicate PCR. Purified libraries were quantified with a Qubit 3.0 fluorometer, sized on a Bioanalyzer 2100, and re-quantified with the KAPA Library Quantification kit. Every immunoSEQ 96-well plate was sequenced on a dedicated single-read 150-cycle Illumina NextSeq 550 flow cell. The study's processing was this. Because the immunoSEQ output held only junctional sequences and lacked quality scores, the filtering could not match the filtering applied to full-length reads. Sequences were annotated with PyIR, a Python wrapper for IgBLAST v1.9, and V/J genes and CDR3 were assigned using IMGT germline references. Reads were filtered out if the reads had weak V/J assignments (E-value above 1e-6), no CDR3, stop codons, out-of-frame junctions, or ambiguous translated residues. V3J clonotypes were defined by identical inferred V gene, J gene, and CDR3 amino acid sequence. Percentage overlap between repertoires was computed as shared unique clonotypes divided by the size of the smaller repertoire. Three approaches were used to assess repertoire richness: RTK rarefaction, the Chao1 estimator, and Recon v2.1 estimates of unobserved clonotypes. Generation probabilities were computed with OLGA for all TCRbeta clonotypes obtained by the gDNA method from four donors. Sourced from immuneACCESS, this table was stored by TCRdb with only in-frame sequences that have V and J called. A share of the clones is absent; for the studies checked, an unresolved V gene accounts for under half, and the remainder has no known explanation. That table gives V, J and clone size, and the DNA gave D and trimming. The sample table records hundreds of thousands of clones; roughly 96% of these occur just once. Together, the top ten hold about 0.11% of the sample.

CD8 naive samples were obtained by positive selection for CCR7 among CD45RO-negative cells, yielding a CD45RA+CCR7+ population from which TemRA cells were excluded. Donors were healthy HIV-negative adults with no recently reported acute infections or vaccinations. Only Caucasian adults living in Nashville, Tennessee, USA were represented among the donors. After blood collection by leukapheresis, PBMCs were isolated using Ficoll-Histopaque density gradient centrifugation and then cryopreserved in the vapor phase of liquid nitrogen. Analytical flow cytometry was used to check the purity and quantity of each magnetically sorted T cell population. From each sorted fraction, genomic DNA was isolated and quantified by UV absorbance on a Nanodrop 2000c. Summary of the overall study and its limitations: Clonotypes shared by all four sorted-subset donors showed higher generation probabilities than non-shared clonotypes. Only blood was sampled, and tissue TCR repertoires likely differ from those in blood. Rarefaction of sorted-subset datasets indicated incomplete sequencing despite the large sequencing depth. Pairwise subsampling led to the expectation that sequencing depth would affect the degree of clonotype sharing among donors. Across a handful of donors, roughly 5.4% of naive CD4, roughly 3.3% of naive CD8, 2% to 2.5% of memory CD4, and under 0.45% of memory CD8 clonotypes were shared. The small number of donors limited the genetic and exposure-history diversity represented. Larger estimated clonotype richness was generally found for naive subsets than for memory subsets.

This clone was observed a single time. The target of this receptor is not known. No much larger clone exists at a distance of one base, and base qualities are not known. According to the germline V gene, CDR1 reads SGHRS and CDR2 reads YFSETQ. Trimming removed 0 bases from V and 4 bases from J; the gene matches leave 6 bases unexplained. The CDR3 sequence holds 15 residues, the cysteine and phenylalanine included. Only the CDR3 region is kept as DNA, spanning 45 bases read in frame from base 1. Recombination connected TRBV5-1 to TRBJ2-7, with 8 junctional bases fitting TRBD1. This sequence was found in a woman in her 30s in good health. Sequencing input: naive CD8+ T cells sorted from blood. What the cell subset or site label conveys for this sample: CD45RA+CCR7+. The DNA sequence follows: TGCGCCAGCAGCTTGGGACAGGGGTTAGAGTACGAGCAGTACTTC. It translates as CASSLGQGLEYEQYF.